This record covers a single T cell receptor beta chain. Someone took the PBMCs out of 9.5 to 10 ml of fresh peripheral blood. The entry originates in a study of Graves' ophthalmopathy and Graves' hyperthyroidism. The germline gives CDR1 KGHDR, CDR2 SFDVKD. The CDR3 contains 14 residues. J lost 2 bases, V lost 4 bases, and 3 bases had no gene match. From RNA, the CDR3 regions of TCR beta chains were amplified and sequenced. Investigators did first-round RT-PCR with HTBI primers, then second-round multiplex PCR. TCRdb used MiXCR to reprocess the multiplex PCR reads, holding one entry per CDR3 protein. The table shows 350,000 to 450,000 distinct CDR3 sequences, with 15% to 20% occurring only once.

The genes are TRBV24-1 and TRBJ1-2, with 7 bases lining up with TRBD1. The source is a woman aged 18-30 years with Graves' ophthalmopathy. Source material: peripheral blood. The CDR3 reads CATSDPGQNYGYTF. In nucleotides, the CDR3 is TGTGCCACCAGTGACCCGGGACAGAACTATGGCTACACCTTC.